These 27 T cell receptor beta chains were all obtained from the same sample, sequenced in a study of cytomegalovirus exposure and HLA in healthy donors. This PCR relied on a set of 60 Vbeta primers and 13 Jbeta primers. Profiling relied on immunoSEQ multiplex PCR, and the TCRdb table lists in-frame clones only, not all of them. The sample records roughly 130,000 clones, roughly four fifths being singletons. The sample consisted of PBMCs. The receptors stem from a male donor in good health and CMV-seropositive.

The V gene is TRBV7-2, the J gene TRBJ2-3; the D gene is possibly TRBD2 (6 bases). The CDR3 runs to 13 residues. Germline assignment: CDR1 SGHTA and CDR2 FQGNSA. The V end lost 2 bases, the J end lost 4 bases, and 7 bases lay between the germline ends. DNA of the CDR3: TGTGCCAGCAGCTTAAGGAGGGCAGATACGCAGTATTTT. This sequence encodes CASSLRRADTQYF.

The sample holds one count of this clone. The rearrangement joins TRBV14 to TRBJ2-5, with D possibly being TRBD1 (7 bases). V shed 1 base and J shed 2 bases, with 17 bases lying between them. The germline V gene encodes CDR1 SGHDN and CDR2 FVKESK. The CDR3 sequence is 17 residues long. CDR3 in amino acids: CASSQARGRGRQETQYF. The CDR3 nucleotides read TGTGCCAGCAGCCAAGCCCGTGGCAGGGGGAGGCAAGAGACCCAGTACTTC.

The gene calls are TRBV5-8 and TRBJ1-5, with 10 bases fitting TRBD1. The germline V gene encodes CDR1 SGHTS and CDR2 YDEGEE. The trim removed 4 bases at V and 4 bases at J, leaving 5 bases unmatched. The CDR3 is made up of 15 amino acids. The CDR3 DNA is TGTGCCAGCAGCCCCAAGGGACAGGGGAATCAGCCCCAGCATTTT. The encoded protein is CASSPKGQGNQPQHF. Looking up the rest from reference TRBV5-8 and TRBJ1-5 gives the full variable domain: EAGVTQSPTHLIKTRGQQATLRCSPISGHTSVYWYQQALGLGLQFLLWYDEGEERNRGNFPPRFSGRQFPNYSSELNVNALELEDSALYLCASSPKGQGNQPQHFGDGTRLSIL.

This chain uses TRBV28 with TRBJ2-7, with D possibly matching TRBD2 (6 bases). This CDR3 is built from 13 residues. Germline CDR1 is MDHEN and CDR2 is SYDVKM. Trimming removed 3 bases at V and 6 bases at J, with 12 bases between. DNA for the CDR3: TGTGCCAGCAGTTTCACCGGGAGAGGCGAGCAGTACTTC. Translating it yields CASSFTGRGEQYF.

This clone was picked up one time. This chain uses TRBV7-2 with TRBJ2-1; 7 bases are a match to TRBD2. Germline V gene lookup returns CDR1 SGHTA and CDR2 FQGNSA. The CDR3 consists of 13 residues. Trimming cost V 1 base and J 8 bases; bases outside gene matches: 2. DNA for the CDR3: TGTGCCAGCAGCTTAGGGGCGGGAGATGAGCAGTTCTTC. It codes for CASSLGAGDEQFF.

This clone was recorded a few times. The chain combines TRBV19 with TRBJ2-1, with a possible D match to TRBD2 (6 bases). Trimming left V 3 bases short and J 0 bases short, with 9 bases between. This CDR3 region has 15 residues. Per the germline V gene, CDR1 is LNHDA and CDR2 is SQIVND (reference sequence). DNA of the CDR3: TGTGCCAGTAGTATTACCGGGAGCTCCTACAATGAGCAGTTCTTC. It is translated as CASSITGSSYNEQFF.

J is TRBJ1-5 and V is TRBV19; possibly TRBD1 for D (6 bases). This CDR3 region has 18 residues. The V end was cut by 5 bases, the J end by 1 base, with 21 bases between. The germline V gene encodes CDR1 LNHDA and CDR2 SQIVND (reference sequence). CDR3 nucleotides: TGTGCCAGTAGTTCAGGAGGACAGAGATTAAGGAGCAATCAGCCCCAGCATTTT. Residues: CASSSGGQRLRSNQPQHF.

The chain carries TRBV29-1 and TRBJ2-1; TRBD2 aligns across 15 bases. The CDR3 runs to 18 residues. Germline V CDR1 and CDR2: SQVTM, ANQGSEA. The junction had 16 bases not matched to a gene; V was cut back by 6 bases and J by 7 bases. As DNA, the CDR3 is TGCAGCGTGGAAATGGGACTAGCGGGAGGTTCCAACCGGAATGAGCAGTTCTTC. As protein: CSVEMGLAGGSNRNEQFF.

Here the CDR3 reads CASWAPNTEAFF. The CDR3 DNA reads TGTGCCAGCTGGGCACCGAACACTGAAGCTTTCTTT. The chain uses TRBV21-1 and TRBJ1-1; the table calls TRBD1, which could not be checked here. TRBV21-1 is labeled a pseudogene. The CDR3 has 12 amino acids.

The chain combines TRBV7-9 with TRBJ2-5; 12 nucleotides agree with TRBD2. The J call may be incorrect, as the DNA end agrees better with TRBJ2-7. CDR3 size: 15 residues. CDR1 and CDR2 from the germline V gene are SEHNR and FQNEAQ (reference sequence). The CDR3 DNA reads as TGTGCCAGCAGCTTGCCTAGCGGGAGGGCCTACGAGCAGTACTTC. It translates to CASSLPSGRAYEQYF.

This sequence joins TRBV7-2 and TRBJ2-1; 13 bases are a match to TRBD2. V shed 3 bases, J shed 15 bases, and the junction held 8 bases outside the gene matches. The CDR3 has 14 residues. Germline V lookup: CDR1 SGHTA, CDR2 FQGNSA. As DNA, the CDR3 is TGTGCCAGCAGCTTGGGGACTAGCGGGATCTTTAGGTTCTTC. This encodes CASSLGTSGIFRFF. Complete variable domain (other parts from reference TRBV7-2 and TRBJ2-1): GAGVSQSPSNKVTEKGKDVELRCDPISGHTALYWYRQSLGQGLEFLIYFQGNSAPDKSGLPSDRFSAERTGGSVSTLTIQRTQQEDSAVYLCASSLGTSGIFRFFGPGTRLTVL.

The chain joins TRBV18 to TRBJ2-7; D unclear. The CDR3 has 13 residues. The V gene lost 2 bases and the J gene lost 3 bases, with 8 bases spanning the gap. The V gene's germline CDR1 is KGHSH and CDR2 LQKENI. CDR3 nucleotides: TGTGCCAGCTCACCAGCCCTAGGCTACGAGCAGTACTTC. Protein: CASSPALGYEQYF.

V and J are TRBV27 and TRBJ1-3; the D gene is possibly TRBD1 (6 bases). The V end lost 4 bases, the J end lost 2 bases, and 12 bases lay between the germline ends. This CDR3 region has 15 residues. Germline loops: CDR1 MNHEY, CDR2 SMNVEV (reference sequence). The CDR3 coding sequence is TGTGCCAGCAGTTCTTCAGGGGTTGCTGGAAACACCATATATTTT. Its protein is CASSSSGVAGNTIYF.

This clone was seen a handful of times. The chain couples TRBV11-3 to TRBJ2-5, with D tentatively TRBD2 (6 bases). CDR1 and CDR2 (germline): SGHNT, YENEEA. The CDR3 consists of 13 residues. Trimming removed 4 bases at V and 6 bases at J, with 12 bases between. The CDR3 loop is CASSSGEAQTQYF. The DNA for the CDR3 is TGTGCCAGCAGCTCCGGGGAGGCTCAGACCCAGTACTTC.

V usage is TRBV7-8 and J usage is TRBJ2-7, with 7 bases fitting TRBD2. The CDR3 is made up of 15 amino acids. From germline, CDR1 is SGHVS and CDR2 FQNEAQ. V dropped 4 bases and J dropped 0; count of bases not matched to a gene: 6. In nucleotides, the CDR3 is TGTGCCAGCAGCTCCGGACTAGGGATCTCCTACGAGCAGTACTTC. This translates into CASSSGLGISYEQYF.

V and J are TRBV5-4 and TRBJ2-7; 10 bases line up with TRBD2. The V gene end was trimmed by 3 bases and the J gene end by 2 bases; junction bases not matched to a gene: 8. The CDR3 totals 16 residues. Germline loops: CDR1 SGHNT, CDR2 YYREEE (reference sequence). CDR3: CASSYRTSGDPYEQYF. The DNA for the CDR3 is TGTGCCAGCAGCTATCGGACTAGCGGAGATCCCTACGAGCAGTACTTC.

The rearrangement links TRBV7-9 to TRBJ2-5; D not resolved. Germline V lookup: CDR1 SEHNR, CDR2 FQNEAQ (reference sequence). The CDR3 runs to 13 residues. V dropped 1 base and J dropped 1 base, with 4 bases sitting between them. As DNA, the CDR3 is TGTGCCAGCAGCTTAGGAGTCCAAGAGACCCAGTACTTC. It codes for CASSLGVQETQYF.

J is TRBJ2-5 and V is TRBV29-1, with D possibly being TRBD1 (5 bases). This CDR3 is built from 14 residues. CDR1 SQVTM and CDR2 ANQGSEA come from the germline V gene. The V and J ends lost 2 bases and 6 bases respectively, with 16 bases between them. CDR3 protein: CSVESGRAMKTQYF. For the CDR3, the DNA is TGCAGCGTTGAAAGTGGCAGGGCTATGAAGACCCAGTACTTC.

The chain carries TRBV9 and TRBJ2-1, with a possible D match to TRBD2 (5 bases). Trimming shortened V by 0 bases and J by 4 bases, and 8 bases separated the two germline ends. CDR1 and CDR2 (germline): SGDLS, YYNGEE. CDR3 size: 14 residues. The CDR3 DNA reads TGTGCCAGCAGCGTAGCCGGGGATTACAATGAGCAGTTCTTC. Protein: CASSVAGDYNEQFF.

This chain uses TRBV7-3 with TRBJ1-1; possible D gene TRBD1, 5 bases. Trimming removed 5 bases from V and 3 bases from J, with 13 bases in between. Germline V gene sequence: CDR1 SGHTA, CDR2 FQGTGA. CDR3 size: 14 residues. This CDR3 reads CASSPVGDDTEAFF. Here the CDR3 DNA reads TGTGCCAGCAGCCCGGTAGGGGATGACACTGAAGCTTTCTTT.

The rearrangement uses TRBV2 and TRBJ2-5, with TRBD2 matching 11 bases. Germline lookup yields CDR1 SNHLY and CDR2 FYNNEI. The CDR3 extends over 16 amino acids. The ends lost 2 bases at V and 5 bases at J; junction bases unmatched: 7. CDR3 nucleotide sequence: TGTGCCAGCAGTGAAACTAGCGGGAGTCCGGGTGAGACCCAGTACTTC. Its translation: CASSETSGSPGETQYF.

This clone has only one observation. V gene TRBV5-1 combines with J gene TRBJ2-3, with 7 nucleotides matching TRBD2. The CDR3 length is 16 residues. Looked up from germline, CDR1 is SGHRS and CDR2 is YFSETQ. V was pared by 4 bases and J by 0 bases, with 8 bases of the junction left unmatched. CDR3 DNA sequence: TGCGCCAGCAGCCAAAGCGGGACGACGAGCACAGATACGCAGTATTTT. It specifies CASSQSGTTSTDTQYF. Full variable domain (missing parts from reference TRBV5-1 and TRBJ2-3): KAGVTQTPRYLIKTRGQQVTLSCSPISGHRSVSWYQQTPGQGLQFLFEYFSETQRNKGNFPGRFSGRQFSNSRSEMNVSTLELGDSALYLCASSQSGTTSTDTQYFGPGTRLTVL.

As DNA, the CDR3 is TGTGCCAGCAGTGCTGCGGGGGGCAATCAGCCCCAGCATTTT. It specifies CASSAAGGNQPQHF. The V and J genes are TRBV25-1 and TRBJ1-5; perhaps TRBD1 as D (5 bases). This CDR3 is 14 amino acids long. Germline CDR1 and CDR2: MGHDK and SYGVNS. V lost 4 bases, J lost 2 bases, and 9 bases lay in between.

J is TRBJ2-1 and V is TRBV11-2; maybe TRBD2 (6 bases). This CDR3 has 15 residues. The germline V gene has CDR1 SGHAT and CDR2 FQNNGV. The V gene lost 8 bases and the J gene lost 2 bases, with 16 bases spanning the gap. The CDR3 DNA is TGTGCCAGCTATGGGTCGGGAGAGCCCTACAATGAGCAGTTCTTC. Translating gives CASYGSGEPYNEQFF.

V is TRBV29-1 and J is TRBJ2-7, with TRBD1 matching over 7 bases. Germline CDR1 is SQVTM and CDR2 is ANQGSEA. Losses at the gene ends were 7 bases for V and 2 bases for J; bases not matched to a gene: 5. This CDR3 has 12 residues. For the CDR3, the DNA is TGCAGCGCCTACGGACAGGCCTACGAGCAGTACTTC. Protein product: CSAYGQAYEQYF.

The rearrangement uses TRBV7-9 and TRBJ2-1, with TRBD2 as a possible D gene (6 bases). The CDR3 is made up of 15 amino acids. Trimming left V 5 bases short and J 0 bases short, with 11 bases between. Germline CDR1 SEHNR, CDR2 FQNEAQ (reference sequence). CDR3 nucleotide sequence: TGTGCCAGCAGCCCATTGGGGGGCTCCTACAATGAGCAGTTCTTC. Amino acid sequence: CASSPLGGSYNEQFF.

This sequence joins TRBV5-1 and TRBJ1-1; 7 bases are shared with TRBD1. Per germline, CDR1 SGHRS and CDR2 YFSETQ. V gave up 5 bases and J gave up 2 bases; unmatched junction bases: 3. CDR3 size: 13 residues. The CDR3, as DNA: TGCGCCAGCAGTTGGGACAGAAACACTGAAGCTTTCTTT. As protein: CASSWDRNTEAFF.